Here is one T cell receptor beta chain with its context. Its specificity is not known. Once extracted for a subset, genomic DNA was divided evenly among several immunoSEQ plates. Libraries were prepared by immunoSEQ multiplex PCR; TCRdb keeps only in-frame clonotypes and omits some of them. The sample lists 800,000 or so clones; 90% to 98% were seen once. This entry is derived from a study of shared clonotypes between healthy human individuals. Study overall: For every donor, three CD4 naive, three CD4 memory, two CD8 naive and one CD8 memory plates were used. Findings and limits, study-wide: The low donor count limited represented genetic and exposure-history diversity. In general, naive subsets displayed greater estimated richness than memory subsets did.

The CDR3 sequence is 15 residues long. Germline CDR1 reads SGHAT; CDR2 reads FQNNGV. With V trimmed by 0 bases and J by 5 bases, 6 bases remained unmatched. Naive CD8 cells, CD45RO-negative and positively selected for CCR7, excluded terminally differentiated effector memory CD45RA+ cells. Sequencing input: naive CD8+ T cells sorted from blood. The chain combines TRBV11-2 with TRBJ2-5; the match to TRBD2 covers 7 bases. The clonotype was recovered from a man in his thirties or forties in good health. DNA for the CDR3: TGTGCCAGCAGCTTAGAATTTCTAGCGGCGGAGACCCAGTACTTC. Protein: CASSLEFLAAETQYF. The variable domain in full, with the rest retrieved from reference TRBV11-2 and TRBJ2-5, is EAGVAQSPRYKIIEKRQSVAFWCNPISGHATLYWYQQILGQGPKLLIQFQNNGVVDDSQLPKDRFSAERLKGVDSTLKIQPAKLEDSAVYLCASSLEFLAAETQYFGPGTRLLVL.